The 21 T cell receptor beta chains listed next were all sequenced from one sample in a study of blood T cell repertoires in COVID-19 (dated by TCRdb to the early 2020s). The protocol used for the library was the immunoSEQ multiplex PCR assay. The table comes from immuneACCESS by way of TCRdb, which keeps in-frame sequences with V and J called. Part of the clones is missing from these tables; in studies checked, under half for an unresolved V gene and the rest for unknown reasons. This sample has around 270,000 clones in its table, and about 87% of those were observed once. The top ten hold about 3.1% of the sample. The sample was PBMCs or T cells enriched from blood (not recorded which). These receptors were obtained from a woman in her thirties or forties who had been exposed to COVID-19.

The rearrangement uses TRBV5-5 and TRBJ2-3, with 11 bases matching TRBD2. The germline V gene has CDR1 SGHKS and CDR2 YYEKEE (reference sequence). This CDR3 has 19 residues. The ends lost 4 bases at V and 1 base at J; junction bases unmatched: 14. The CDR3 nucleotides read TGTGCCAGCAGCCAAGAAAATTTTAGCGGGGGGGCTGGCACAGATACGCAGTATTTT. This sequence encodes CASSQENFSGGAGTDTQYF. The full variable domain, with the rest looked up from reference TRBV5-5 and TRBJ2-3, is DAGVTQSPTHLIKTRGQQVTLRCSPISGHKSVSWYQQVLGQGPQFIFQYYEKEERGRGNFPDRFSARQFPNYSSELNVNALLLGDSALYLCASSQENFSGGAGTDTQYFGPGTRLTVL.

This sequence joins TRBV28 and TRBJ2-7; D gene ambiguous. The CDR3 is 15 amino acids. Germline values: CDR1 MDHEN, CDR2 SYDVKM. Trimming pared 2 bases from V and 2 bases from J, leaving 13 bases between. The CDR3 DNA is TGTGCCAGCAGTTTACACCGGGTGAGGCCCTACGAGCAGTACTTC. It translates to CASSLHRVRPYEQYF.

The CDR3 loop is CASRVDRGSSYEQYV. The DNA for the CDR3 is TGTGCCAGCAGGGTGGACAGGGGAAGCTCCTACGAGCAGTACGTC. V usage is TRBV21-1 and J usage is TRBJ2-7; TRBD1 is the table's D call, not checked against the DNA. TRBV21-1 is annotated as a pseudogene. CDR3 size: 15 residues.

The chain carries TRBV6-1 and TRBJ2-3; 7 bases are shared with TRBD2. The germline V gene encodes CDR1 MNHNS and CDR2 SASEGT. The V and J ends lost 1 base and 3 bases, in that order; junction bases with no gene match: 7. The CDR3 is 16 amino acids. CDR3 protein: CASSEVGGEGTDTQYF. The CDR3 region has the DNA TGTGCCAGCAGTGAAGTAGGCGGGGAGGGGACAGATACGCAGTATTTT.

The chain joins TRBV11-1 to TRBJ2-5; D remains unclear. V was clipped by 5 bases and J by 3 bases, with 7 bases between them. Germline CDR1 is SGHAT and CDR2 is FQDESV (reference sequence). The CDR3 runs to 12 residues. Written as DNA, the CDR3 is TGTGCCAGCAGCCAGTCAGAAGAGACCCAGTACTTC. Protein product: CASSQSEETQYF.

The chain uses TRBV7-2 and TRBJ2-7; no definite D call. The CDR3 spans 16 residues. V was pared by 1 base and J by 4 bases, with 17 bases between. The germline V gene has CDR1 SGHTA and CDR2 FQGNSA. CDR3 amino acids: CASSLEQSTTRYEQYF. The CDR3 nucleotides are TGTGCCAGCAGCTTAGAACAGAGCACCACAAGGTACGAGCAGTACTTC. Together with reference TRBV7-2 and TRBJ2-7, the CDR3 gives the full variable domain: GAGVSQSPSNKVTEKGKDVELRCDPISGHTALYWYRQSLGQGLEFLIYFQGNSAPDKSGLPSDRFSAERTGGSVSTLTIQRTQQEDSAVYLCASSLEQSTTRYEQYFGPGTRLTVT.

The V call is TRBV15, the J call TRBJ2-5; the match to TRBD2 covers 10 bases. Trimming removed 1 base from V and 0 bases from J; junction bases left unmatched: 11. Germline V gene data show CDR1 as LNHNV and CDR2 as YYDKDF (reference sequence). The CDR3 consists of 19 residues. CDR3 loop: CATSRGELAGTRNQETQYF. CDR3 bases: TGTGCCACCAGCAGAGGGGAACTAGCGGGGACCCGAAACCAAGAGACCCAGTACTTC.

V is TRBV4-3 and J is TRBJ2-3, with D maybe TRBD2 (6 bases). The ends were cut back, 0 bases at V and 0 bases at J, with 16 bases in the middle. The length of the CDR3 is 18 residues. Germline CDR1 and CDR2: LGHNA and YSLEER. The CDR3: CASSQDRAIAVSTDTQYF. CDR3 nucleotides: TGCGCCAGCAGCCAAGATAGGGCTATAGCGGTTAGCACAGATACGCAGTATTTT.

The rearrangement joins TRBV7-6 to TRBJ2-3; TRBD1 agrees at 10 bases. Germline trimming cut 7 bases from V and 2 bases from J; bases unmatched to any gene: 9. The CDR3 is made up of 16 amino acids. In germline, CDR1 is SGHVS, CDR2 FNYEAQ. In nucleotides, the CDR3 is TGTGCCAGCACCAGGGACAGGGGCCAATCCACAGATACGCAGTATTTT. Amino acids: CASTRDRGQSTDTQYF.

This chain links TRBV6-5 with TRBJ2-3; 8 bases fit TRBD1. This CDR3 region has 16 residues. The germline V gene has CDR1 MNHEY and CDR2 SVGAGI. V trimming: 2 bases; J trimming: 1 base; junction bases outside the gene matches: 5. CDR3 nucleotides: TGTGCCAGCAGTTACACACAGGGACAGGGCACAGATACGCAGTATTTT. Its protein product is CASSYTQGQGTDTQYF.

Worth noting for this clone: Compared with germline, one end of the junction differs, possibly owing to a read error. V and J are TRBV7-7 and TRBJ2-2; 13 bases agree with TRBD2. CDR1 and CDR2 (germline): SSHAT, FNYEAQ (reference sequence). The length of the CDR3 is 15 residues. The CDR3 region is CASSWTSGSTGELFF. CDR3 nucleotides: TGTGCTAGCAGCTGGACTAGCGGGAGCACCGGGGAGCTGTTTTTT.

The table lists this clone with a count of one. J is TRBJ2-3 and V is TRBV28, with 12 bases identical to TRBD2. CDR1 and CDR2 (germline): MDHEN, SYDVKM. V was pared by 1 base and J by 13 bases, with 3 bases of the junction left unmatched. This CDR3 contains 13 residues. In DNA form, the CDR3 reads TGTGCCAGCAGTTTATTTTCTAGCGGGGGGGAGTATTTT. Protein product: CASSLFSSGGEYF.

V is TRBV3-1 (or the pseudogene TRBV3-2) and J is TRBJ2-5; 7 bases are shared with TRBD2. The CDR3 is 14 residues long. The V and J ends lost 4 bases and 5 bases, in that order; junction bases with no gene match: 7. Germline V gene data show CDR1 as LGHDT and CDR2 as YNNKEL (reference sequence). The chain's CDR3 is CASSPPGRGETQYF. The CDR3 nucleotides are TGTGCCAGCAGCCCTCCGGGGAGGGGCGAGACCCAGTACTTC.

The rearrangement uses TRBV30 and TRBJ1-2; D might be TRBD1 (5 bases). The CDR3 sequence is 13 residues long. The germline V gene has CDR1 GTSNPN and CDR2 SVGIG (reference sequence). Trimming cost V 1 base and J 5 bases, with 11 bases left between them. CDR3 protein: CAWSGKDMYGYTF. CDR3 sequence (DNA): TGTGCCTGGAGTGGAAAGGACATGTATGGCTACACCTTC.

V gene TRBV20-1 combines with J gene TRBJ2-3; TRBD2 matches at 8 bases. This CDR3 comprises 11 residues. CDR1 and CDR2 (germline): DFQATT, SNEGSKA (reference sequence). V lost 1 base, J lost 15 bases, and 6 bases stayed unmatched. The CDR3: CSARAGTSSYF. Here the CDR3 DNA reads TGCAGTGCTAGAGCCGGGACTAGTTCTTATTTT.

The CDR3 sequence: CATKPGGQGIQPQHF. The CDR3 DNA is TGTGCCACCAAACCGGGAGGACAGGGGATCCAGCCCCAGCATTTT. V is TRBV6-5 and J is TRBJ1-5, with TRBD1 matching 9 bases. Germline V gene lookup returns CDR1 MNHEY and CDR2 SVGAGI. Trimming at V came to 10 bases and at J to 7 bases, leaving 14 bases not matched to a gene. The CDR3 is made up of 15 amino acids.

The V call is TRBV2, the J call TRBJ1-5; D gene unclear. CDR1 and CDR2 (germline): SNHLY, FYNNEI. The V end was cut by 5 bases, the J end by 6 bases, with 17 bases between. The CDR3 is 15 amino acids. The CDR3 DNA reads as TGTGCCAGCAGTACGACAATCGGCCGTGGTCAGCCCCAGCATTTT. This encodes CASSTTIGRGQPQHF.

The chain joins TRBV7-2 to TRBJ1-2; D is perhaps TRBD1 (5 bases). There are 14 residues in the CDR3. The germline V and J ends were trimmed by 6 bases and 3 bases, with 14 bases remaining between them. The germline V gene has CDR1 SGHTA and CDR2 FQGNSA. The DNA of the CDR3 is TGTGCCAGCAGGTCGGGGGGGAGTGACTATGGCTACACCTTC. Its protein product is CASRSGGSDYGYTF.

The rearrangement joins TRBV6-2 or TRBV6-3 to TRBJ1-6; D might be TRBD1 (5 bases). CDR3 length equals 15 residues. Per the germline V gene, CDR1 is MNHEY and CDR2 is SVGEGT. Trimming removed 6 bases at V and 13 bases at J, with 22 bases between. CDR3 sequence reads: CASSNGGSFNWPLHF. For the CDR3, the DNA is TGTGCCAGCAGCAACGGGGGTAGCTTCAATTGGCCCCTCCACTTT.

The gene calls are TRBV28 and TRBJ1-1, with a possible D match to TRBD1 (6 bases). Germline CDR1 reads MDHEN; CDR2 reads SYDVKM. There are 17 residues in the CDR3. V lost 0 bases and J lost 0, with 14 bases in between. Here the CDR3 reads CASSLWGGLTVNTEAFF. CDR3 coding DNA: TGTGCCAGCAGTTTATGGGGGGGGCTAACAGTGAACACTGAAGCTTTCTTT.

This clone has only one observation. The rearrangement joins TRBV13 to TRBJ1-3; the D is unclear. This CDR3 spans 13 amino acids. V gave up 0 bases and J gave up 4 bases, with 4 bases separating them. Germline V gene sequence: CDR1 PRHDT, CDR2 FYEKMQ (reference sequence). In nucleotides, the CDR3 is TGTGCCAGCAGCTTAGGCGGGGGAAACACCATATATTTT. It yields the protein CASSLGGGNTIYF.